The 8 T cell receptor beta chains given below trace back to one sample, sequenced in a study of T cells after yellow fever vaccination (dated by TCRdb to the late 2010s). The treatment or condition label, read with the paper, signifies: live attenuated yellow fever vaccine strain. The library was produced with 5' RACE. The data were produced on an Illumina NovaSeq 6000. The public reads were run again by TCRdb, first through fastp at Q25 and then through MiXCR, and only productive beta chains were kept. A single entry per CDR3 protein holds the most common genes and DNA from its merged rows. Present in this sample are about 170,000 distinct CDR3 sequences, 11% of which were seen just once. In total, the top ten clones hold roughly a third of the sample. The sequencing used CD8+ T cells sorted from PBMCs, collected 15 days after the yellow fever booster vaccination. The origin of the receptors is a man aged 18 to 30 who received the YFV17D yellow fever vaccine.

This clonotype was detected only a few times. The chain couples TRBV19 to TRBJ2-5, with D possibly being TRBD1 or TRBD2 (6 bases each). V was cut by 10 bases and J by 0 bases, with 9 bases left in between. Germline-derived CDR1 and CDR2 are LNHDA and SQIVND (reference sequence). The CDR3 loop spans 12 amino acids. As DNA, the CDR3 is TGTGCCACGGGGGCGTACCAAGAGACCCAGTACTTC. Protein product: CATGAYQETQYF.

The chain couples TRBV6-5 to TRBJ2-7; 12 bases fit TRBD2. The CDR3 has 17 residues. V lost 8 bases to trimming and J lost 3 bases; unmatched junction nucleotides: 14. Per germline, CDR1 MNHEY and CDR2 SVGAGI. The CDR3: CASSSTSGGPVDYEQYF. In DNA form, the CDR3 reads TGTGCCAGCTCCTCGACTAGCGGGGGCCCCGTGGACTACGAGCAGTACTTC.

This clonotype came up many times. The V call is TRBV4-2, the J call TRBJ1-6, with 9 positions matching TRBD1. V dropped 0 bases and J dropped 6; count of bases not matched to a gene: 3. This CDR3 spans 16 amino acids. CDR1 LGHNA and CDR2 YNFKEQ come from the germline V gene. The chain's CDR3 is CASSQDPGQGNSPLHF. In DNA form, the CDR3 reads TGTGCCAGCAGCCAAGATCCGGGACAGGGTAATTCACCCCTCCACTTT.

This clonotype was recorded once. The chain carries TRBV19 and TRBJ2-7; no clear D. CDR1 and CDR2 from the germline V gene are LNHDA and SQIVND (reference sequence). V lost 4 bases to trimming and J lost 7 bases, with 11 bases between them. This CDR3 has 12 amino acids. For the CDR3, the DNA is TGTGCCAGTAGTACGACGGAGAAGGAGCAGTACTTC. Protein sequence: CASSTTEKEQYF.

This clonotype is medium-sized. V usage is TRBV23-1 and J usage is TRBJ2-1; D is uncertain. TRBV23-1 has ORF status, its function being uncertain. The CDR3 consists of 12 residues. Trimming cost V 0 bases and J 9 bases, with 6 bases left between them. The CDR3 loop is CASSQSKGEQFF. CDR3 nucleotide sequence: TGCGCCAGCAGTCAATCGAAGGGTGAGCAGTTCTTC.

This clonotype was seen at least ten times. The CDR3 loop reads CASSQDVGTSGGGKTQYF. CDR3 nucleotides: TGCGCCAGCAGCCAAGATGTGGGGACTAGCGGGGGAGGAAAGACCCAGTACTTC. This chain links TRBV4-3 with TRBJ2-5; 14 bases match TRBD2. The CDR3 has 18 amino acids. In germline, CDR1 is LGHNA, CDR2 YSLEER. After removal of 0 bases from V and 6 bases from J, the junction contained 9 bases not matched to a gene.

This clonotype was counted only a few times. The J gene is TRBJ1-1, the V gene TRBV29-1; D uncertain. Trimming left V 4 bases short and J 1 base short, with 4 bases between. CDR1 is SQVTM and CDR2 is ANQGSEA in the germline V gene. This CDR3 region has 11 residues. This chain's CDR3 is CSVGPNTEAFF. CDR3 sequence (DNA): TGCAGCGTTGGACCGAACACTGAAGCTTTCTTT.

This clonotype was observed a few times. The rearrangement uses TRBV7-9 and TRBJ1-3, with D maybe TRBD1 (6 bases). V lost 10 bases to trimming and J lost 3 bases, with 16 bases between them. Looked up from germline, CDR1 is SEHNR and CDR2 is FQNEAQ (reference sequence). This CDR3 comprises 14 residues. CDR3 sequence (DNA): TGTGCCACCCCGACGGACAGAGATGGAAACACCATATATTTT. Translating it yields CATPTDRDGNTIYF.